This T cell receptor (beta chain) appears in the sequencing data of a study of shared clonotypes between healthy human individuals. Across the whole study: There were three CD4 naive, three CD4 memory, two CD8 naive and one CD8 memory plates per donor.

Original processing notes: ImmunoSEQ only sent back junction sequences with no quality scores, so filtering was done differently. Some clones are missing from TCRdb's copy, which holds only in-frame ones; the method was immunoSEQ multiplex PCR. V, J and clone size reflect that table, while D and trimming were determined from the DNA. This repertoire shows 650,000 to 750,000 clones, more than 70% found once; its top ten account for 1.5% to 2%. CDR1 is MDHEN, CDR2 SYDVKM, per germline. V gave up 6 bases and J gave up 0 bases; unmatched junction bases: 11. The length of the CDR3 is 16 residues. The donor population consisted of healthy HIV-negative adults with no recent acute infections or vaccinations. Every donor, a Caucasian adult, lived in Nashville, Tennessee.

The sequencing sample was made of memory CD4+ T cells sorted from blood. Subset denoted: CD45RA-negative fraction. The V gene is TRBV28, the J gene TRBJ2-7; TRBD2 agrees at 7 bases. The source is a woman aged 30 to 39 in good health. CDR3 protein: CASSFPWGGSSYEQYF. CDR3 nucleotide sequence: TGTGCCAGCAGCTTCCCCTGGGGGGGAAGCTCCTACGAGCAGTACTTC.